These T cell receptor beta chains were read from a single sample in a study of blood T cell repertoires in COVID-19. Clones were read by immunoSEQ multiplex PCR, and TCRdb kept only the in-frame ones, dropping some. Seen here are some 97,000 clones, roughly 87% observed once, and the top ten hold more than 5.5%. Sequenced input: peripheral blood. Every receptor here comes from a woman aged 60-70 years with acute or convalescent COVID-19. The CDR3 runs from the conserved cysteine through the conserved F or W. Each record gives: D gene, clone size, V gene, J gene, CDR3 protein, CDR3 DNA. D genes are given only for firm matches. Clone size is stated in some rows and not others, as once, few, many or a class when expanded.

D gene: TRBD2
clone size: NA
V gene: TRBV20-1
J gene: TRBJ2-1
CDR3 protein: CSASPLTSGRVEQFF
CDR3 DNA: TGCAGTGCTAGTCCGTTGACTAGCGGGAGGGTCGAGCAGTTCTTC

D gene: TRBD2
clone size: NA
V gene: TRBV5-1
J gene: TRBJ2-2
CDR3 protein: CASSLRLAGGLDTGELFF
CDR3 DNA: TGCGCCAGCAGCTTGAGGTTAGCGGGAGGCTTGGACACCGGGGAGCTGTTTTTT

D gene: NA
clone size: once
V gene: TRBV10-3
J gene: TRBJ1-5
CDR3 protein: CAIGLSGSNQPQHF
CDR3 DNA: TGTGCCATCGGGCTGAGTGGTAGCAATCAGCCCCAGCATTTT

D gene: NA
clone size: NA
V gene: TRBV6-5
J gene: TRBJ1-1
CDR3 protein: CASRILGNTEAFF
CDR3 DNA: TGTGCCAGCAGAATACTCGGGAACACTGAAGCTTTCTTT

D gene: NA
clone size: NA
V gene: TRBV5-1
J gene: TRBJ2-2
CDR3 protein: CASSPFFRQNTGELFF
CDR3 DNA: TGCGCCAGCAGCCCATTTTTCAGGCAGAACACCGGGGAGCTGTTTTTT

D gene: NA
clone size: few
V gene: TRBV19
J gene: TRBJ2-2
CDR3 protein: CASSPWVSGSGELFF
CDR3 DNA: TGTGCCAGTAGTCCCTGGGTTAGCGGCAGCGGGGAGCTGTTTTTT

D gene: TRBD1
clone size: NA
V gene: TRBV19
J gene: TRBJ2-5
CDR3 protein: CASSLGQGQETQYF
CDR3 DNA: TGTGCCAGTAGTCTGGGACAGGGCCAAGAGACCCAGTACTTC

D gene: NA
clone size: NA
V gene: TRBV27
J gene: TRBJ2-1
CDR3 protein: CASSPRLANEQFF
CDR3 DNA: TGTGCCAGCAGTCCCCGGCTAGCCAATGAGCAGTTCTTC

D gene: TRBD1
clone size: NA
V gene: TRBV7-8
J gene: TRBJ2-7
CDR3 protein: CASSTGTVSSYEQYF
CDR3 DNA: TGTGCCAGCAGCACAGGGACAGTTTCCTCCTACGAGCAGTACTTC

D gene: NA
clone size: NA
V gene: TRBV18
J gene: TRBJ2-3
CDR3 protein: CASSPTGASTDTQYF
CDR3 DNA: TGTGCCAGCTCACCGACAGGCGCTAGCACAGATACGCAGTATTTT

D gene: NA
clone size: NA
V gene: TRBV10-3
J gene: TRBJ2-5
CDR3 protein: CASSQGSIETQYF
CDR3 DNA: TGTGCCAGCAGTCAGGGGTCTATAGAGACCCAGTACTTC

D gene: TRBD1
clone size: NA
V gene: TRBV24-1
J gene: TRBJ1-2
CDR3 protein: CATSDPQGQSIYGYTF
CDR3 DNA: TGTGCCACCAGTGATCCACAGGGGCAATCCATCTATGGCTACACCTTC

D gene: NA
clone size: NA
V gene: TRBV12-3/TRBV12-4
J gene: TRBJ2-5
CDR3 protein: CASSREETQYF
CDR3 DNA: TGTGCCAGCAGTAGAGAAGAGACCCAGTACTTC

D gene: NA
clone size: NA
V gene: TRBV3-1/TRBV3-2
J gene: TRBJ2-3
CDR3 protein: CASSQGTASTDTQYF
CDR3 DNA: TGTGCCAGCAGCCAAGGGACAGCTAGCACAGATACGCAGTATTTT

D gene: TRBD2
clone size: NA
V gene: TRBV19
J gene: TRBJ2-1
CDR3 protein: CASTEASGRPYNEQFF
CDR3 DNA: TGTGCCAGTACTGAGGCTAGCGGGCGTCCCTACAATGAGCAGTTCTTC

D gene: TRBD2
clone size: NA
V gene: TRBV15
J gene: TRBJ2-1
CDR3 protein: CATSRVGTNWVNEQFF
CDR3 DNA: TGTGCCACCAGCAGAGTCGGGACTAACTGGGTTAATGAGCAGTTCTTC

D gene: NA
clone size: NA
V gene: TRBV3-1/TRBV3-2
J gene: TRBJ1-1
CDR3 protein: CASSQVQDTEAFF
CDR3 DNA: TGTGCCAGCAGCCAAGTACAGGACACTGAAGCTTTCTTT

D gene: TRBD1
clone size: NA
V gene: TRBV4-1
J gene: TRBJ1-1
CDR3 protein: CASSHTGTGNTEAFF
CDR3 DNA: TGCGCCAGCAGCCATACCGGGACAGGGAACACTGAAGCTTTCTTT

D gene: TRBD1
clone size: NA
V gene: TRBV27
J gene: TRBJ2-7
CDR3 protein: CASRDGQGLLSYEQYF
CDR3 DNA: TGTGCCAGCAGAGACGGACAGGGCCTCTTATCCTACGAGCAGTACTTC

D gene: NA
clone size: NA
V gene: TRBV10-3
J gene: TRBJ2-7
CDR3 protein: CAISGTPSSEQYF
CDR3 DNA: TGTGCCATCAGCGGGACTCCATCGTCCGAGCAGTACTTC

D gene: TRBD1
clone size: NA
V gene: TRBV5-4
J gene: TRBJ2-7
CDR3 protein: CASSRDRVDEQYF
CDR3 DNA: TGTGCCAGCAGCAGGGACAGGGTTGACGAGCAGTACTTC

D gene: NA
clone size: NA
V gene: TRBV6-5
J gene: TRBJ2-1
CDR3 protein: CASSYGIWTDNEQFF
CDR3 DNA: TGTGCCAGCAGCTACGGCATCTGGACAGATAATGAGCAGTTCTTC

D gene: NA
clone size: NA
V gene: TRBV10-3
J gene: TRBJ2-5
CDR3 protein: CAISESAPETQYF
CDR3 DNA: TGTGCCATCAGTGAGTCGGCCCCAGAGACCCAGTACTTC

D gene: NA
clone size: NA
V gene: TRBV7-8
J gene: TRBJ2-5
CDR3 protein: CASSPPDGFQETQYF
CDR3 DNA: TGTGCCAGCAGCCCCCCAGACGGGTTCCAAGAGACCCAGTACTTC

D gene: NA
clone size: NA
V gene: TRBV12-3/TRBV12-4
J gene: TRBJ1-5
CDR3 protein: CASSFAGSQPQHF
CDR3 DNA: TGTGCCAGCAGTTTTGCAGGGTCTCAGCCCCAGCATTTT

D gene: NA
clone size: NA
V gene: TRBV29-1
J gene: TRBJ1-2
CDR3 protein: CSSWGPGQLDYTF
CDR3 DNA: TGCAGCTCCTGGGGCCCGGGACAACTTGACTACACCTTC

D gene: NA
clone size: NA
V gene: TRBV18
J gene: TRBJ2-7
CDR3 protein: CASSPVYEQYF
CDR3 DNA: TGTGCCAGCTCTCCTGTCTACGAGCAGTACTTC

D gene: TRBD2
clone size: NA
V gene: TRBV10-1
J gene: TRBJ2-1
CDR3 protein: CASSGQREIGEQFF
CDR3 DNA: TGCGCCAGCAGTGGCCAGCGGGAGATAGGCGAGCAGTTCTTC

D gene: NA
clone size: NA
V gene: TRBV4-1
J gene: TRBJ1-2
CDR3 protein: CASSQTGGGGYTF
CDR3 DNA: TGCGCCAGCAGCCAAACGGGGGGAGGTGGCTACACCTTC

D gene: TRBD2
clone size: NA
V gene: TRBV5-8
J gene: TRBJ2-5
CDR3 protein: CASSLPGTNQETQYF
CDR3 DNA: TGTGCCAGCAGCCTGCCAGGGACTAACCAAGAGACCCAGTACTTC

D gene: TRBD1
clone size: NA
V gene: TRBV28
J gene: TRBJ2-5
CDR3 protein: CASSPGTGYQETQYF
CDR3 DNA: TGTGCCAGCAGCCCCGGGACAGGCTACCAAGAGACCCAGTACTTC

D gene: NA
clone size: NA
V gene: TRBV11-3
J gene: TRBJ1-4
CDR3 protein: CASSFMTATNEKLFF
CDR3 DNA: TGTGCCAGCAGCTTCATGACAGCAACTAATGAAAAACTGTTTTTT

D gene: TRBD1
clone size: NA
V gene: TRBV2
J gene: TRBJ1-2
CDR3 protein: CASRGQGAYGYTF
CDR3 DNA: TGTGCCAGCAGGGGACAGGGGGCCTATGGCTACACCTTC

D gene: NA
clone size: NA
V gene: TRBV7-3
J gene: TRBJ1-1
CDR3 protein: CASSSTVDTEAFF
CDR3 DNA: TGTGCCAGCAGCTCCACAGTGGACACTGAAGCTTTCTTT

D gene: NA
clone size: once
V gene: TRBV5-4
J gene: TRBJ2-7
CDR3 protein: CASSPGGRGRYEQYF
CDR3 DNA: TGTGCCAGCAGCCCAGGTGGGCGGGGTAGGTACGAGCAGTACTTC

D gene: TRBD1
clone size: NA
V gene: TRBV7-2
J gene: TRBJ1-6
CDR3 protein: CASTLGSGQTSPLHF
CDR3 DNA: TGTGCCAGCACCCTCGGCTCGGGACAGACTTCACCCCTCCACTTT

D gene: TRBD2
clone size: NA
V gene: TRBV19
J gene: TRBJ2-1
CDR3 protein: CASTPSGNYNEQFF
CDR3 DNA: TGTGCCAGTACCCCTAGCGGAAACTACAATGAGCAGTTCTTC

D gene: TRBD2
clone size: once
V gene: TRBV15
J gene: TRBJ2-1
CDR3 protein: CATSRDRSGTDNEQFF
CDR3 DNA: TGTGCCACCAGCAGAGATAGGAGCGGGACTGACAATGAGCAGTTCTTC

D gene: NA
clone size: NA
V gene: TRBV7-8
J gene: TRBJ2-1
CDR3 protein: CASSITRDFSYNEQFF
CDR3 DNA: TGTGCCAGCAGTATTACACGGGACTTTTCCTACAATGAGCAGTTCTTC

D gene: TRBD2
clone size: NA
V gene: TRBV29-1
J gene: TRBJ2-1
CDR3 protein: CSVEKLAGGNEQFF
CDR3 DNA: TGCAGCGTTGAGAAGCTAGCGGGAGGAAATGAGCAGTTCTTC